Following are 5 T cell receptor beta chains from one sample sequenced in a study of T cell repertoires in cytomegalovirus infection. TCRdb passed the reads through MiXCR, listing each CDR3 protein once. Among about 320,000 distinct CDR3 sequences listed, more than 9% were seen once. The specimen sequenced was PBMCs. These receptors were collected from a human donor in good health (CMV status not recorded). Some clones in this sample may be carry-over from other donors' samples.

There are many counts of this clonotype. The chain uses TRBV20-1 and TRBJ1-3; D may be TRBD1 (5 bases). V lost 1 base to trimming and J lost 0 bases, with 13 bases between them. Germline CDR1 reads DFQATT; CDR2 reads SNEGSKA (reference sequence). The CDR3 sequence is 16 residues long. CDR3 sequence (DNA): TGCAGTGCTAGAGCCCTGCAGGGCAGCTCTGGAAACACCATATATTTT. It is translated as CSARALQGSSGNTIYF.

This clonotype was seen repeatedly, ten times or more. The rearrangement links TRBV7-2 to TRBJ2-1; TRBD2 agrees at 8 bases. V shed 5 bases and J 6 bases; nucleotides not matched to a gene: 9. The CDR3 is 15 residues long. Germline assignment: CDR1 SGHTA and CDR2 FQGNSA. The CDR3 sequence: CASSPSGSGINEQFF. The CDR3 DNA is TGTGCCAGCAGCCCATCAGGTAGCGGGATCAATGAGCAGTTCTTC.

This clonotype was seen many times. The chain has TRBV18 and TRBJ2-1; TRBD1 is a possible D gene (6 bases). This CDR3 contains 15 residues. From germline, CDR1 is KGHSH and CDR2 LQKENI. Trimming shortened V by 4 bases and J by 7 bases, and 17 bases separated the two germline ends. In DNA form, the CDR3 reads TGTGCCAGCTCACATGGACAGAGCACTCTAAATGAGCAGTTCTTC. It is translated as CASSHGQSTLNEQFF.

This clonotype has more than one count but fewer than ten. The chain has TRBV12-3 or TRBV12-4 and TRBJ1-6; a weak D match, TRBD1 (5 bases). This CDR3 has 15 amino acids. Trimming shortened V by 6 bases and J by 9 bases, and 18 bases separated the two germline ends. Here the CDR3 reads CASSLWGLMGSPLHF. CDR3 sequence (DNA): TGTGCCAGCAGCCTCTGGGGCCTTATGGGTTCACCCCTCCACTTT.

This clonotype appeared many times. This sequence joins TRBV7-2 and TRBJ2-3; D is perhaps TRBD2 (6 bases). Trimming pared 1 base from V and 6 bases from J, leaving 11 bases between. The CDR3 contains 14 residues. The germline gives CDR1 SGHTA, CDR2 FQGNSA. CDR3 in DNA: TGTGCCAGCAGCTTAGTGGGCGGGACGGATACGCAGTATTTT. It yields the protein CASSLVGGTDTQYF.